The clone carrying this TCR beta chain was counted ten times or more. The antigen remains unidentified. TCRdb called the 5' RACE reads again in MiXCR, with one record for every CDR3 protein. The repertoire includes around 490,000 distinct CDR3 sequences, approximately 5% of them detected once, and around 3.6% sits in the top ten. The data stem from a study of CD8 T cells in ankylosing spondylitis. This CDR3 region has 16 residues. The V end was cut by 0 bases, the J end by 0 bases, with 9 bases between. Germline loops: CDR1 ENHRY, CDR2 SYGVKD. Study outcomes and limitations: Ankylosing spondylitis blood appeared to carry a characteristic TCR beta motif of several highly homologous variants.

The receptor was derived from a male donor with ankylosing spondylitis. The specimen sequenced was blood, either unsorted or a sorted T cell fraction (not recorded which). The rearrangement uses TRBV10-3 and TRBJ2-1; D remains unclear. CDR3 bases: TGTGCCATCAGTGAGTCGATACTCAGCTCCTACAATGAGCAGTTCTTC. It encodes CAISESILSSYNEQFF.